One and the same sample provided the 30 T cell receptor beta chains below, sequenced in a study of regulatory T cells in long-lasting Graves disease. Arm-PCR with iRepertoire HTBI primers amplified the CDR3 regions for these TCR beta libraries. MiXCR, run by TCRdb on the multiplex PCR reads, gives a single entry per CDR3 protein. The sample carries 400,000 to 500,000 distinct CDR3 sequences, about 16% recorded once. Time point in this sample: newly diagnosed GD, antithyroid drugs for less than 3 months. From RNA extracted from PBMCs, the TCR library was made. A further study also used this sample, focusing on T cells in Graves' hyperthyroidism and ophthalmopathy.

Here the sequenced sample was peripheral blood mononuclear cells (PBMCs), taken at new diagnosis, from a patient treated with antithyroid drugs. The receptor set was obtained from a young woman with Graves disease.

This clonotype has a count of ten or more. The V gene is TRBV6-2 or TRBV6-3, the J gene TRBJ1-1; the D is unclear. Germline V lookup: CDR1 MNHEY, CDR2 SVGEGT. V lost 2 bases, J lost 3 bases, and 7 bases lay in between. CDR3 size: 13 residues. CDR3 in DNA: TGTGCCAGCAGTTACCCCCGGGACACTGAAGCTTTCTTT. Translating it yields CASSYPRDTEAFF.

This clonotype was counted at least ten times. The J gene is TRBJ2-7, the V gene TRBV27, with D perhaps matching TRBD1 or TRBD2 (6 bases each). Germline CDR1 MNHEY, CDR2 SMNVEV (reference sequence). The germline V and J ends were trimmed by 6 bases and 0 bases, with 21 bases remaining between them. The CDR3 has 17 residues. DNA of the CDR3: TGTGCCAGCAGGGGAACGGGGGCGGGGTCATACTCCTACGAGCAGTACTTC. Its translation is CASRGTGAGSYSYEQYF.

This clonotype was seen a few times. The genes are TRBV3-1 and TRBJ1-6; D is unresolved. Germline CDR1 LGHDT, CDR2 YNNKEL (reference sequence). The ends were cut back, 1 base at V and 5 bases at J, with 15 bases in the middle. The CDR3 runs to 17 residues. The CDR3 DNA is TGTGCCAGCAGCCAAGTAGTCGGGGTCGGGGATAATTCACCCCTCCACTTT. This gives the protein CASSQVVGVGDNSPLHF.

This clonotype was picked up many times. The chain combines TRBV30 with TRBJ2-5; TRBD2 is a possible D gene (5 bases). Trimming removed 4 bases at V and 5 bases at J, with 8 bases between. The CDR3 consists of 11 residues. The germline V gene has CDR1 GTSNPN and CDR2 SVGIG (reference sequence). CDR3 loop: CAWTERETQYF. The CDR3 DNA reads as TGTGCCTGGACTGAGCGGGAGACCCAGTACTTC.

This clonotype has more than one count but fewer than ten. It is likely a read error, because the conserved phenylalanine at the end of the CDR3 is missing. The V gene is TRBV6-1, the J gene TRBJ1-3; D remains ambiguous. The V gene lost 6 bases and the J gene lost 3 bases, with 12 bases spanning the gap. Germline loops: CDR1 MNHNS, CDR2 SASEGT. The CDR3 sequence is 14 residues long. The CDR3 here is CASSLNEIGNTIYI. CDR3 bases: TGTGCCAGCAGCCTCAATGAAATTGGAAACACCATATATATT.

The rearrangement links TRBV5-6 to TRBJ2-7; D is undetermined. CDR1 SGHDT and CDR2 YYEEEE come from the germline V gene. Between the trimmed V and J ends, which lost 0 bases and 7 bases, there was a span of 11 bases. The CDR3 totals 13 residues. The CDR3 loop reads CASSLAERQEQYF. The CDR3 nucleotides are TGTGCCAGCAGCTTGGCCGAACGCCAAGAGCAGTACTTC.

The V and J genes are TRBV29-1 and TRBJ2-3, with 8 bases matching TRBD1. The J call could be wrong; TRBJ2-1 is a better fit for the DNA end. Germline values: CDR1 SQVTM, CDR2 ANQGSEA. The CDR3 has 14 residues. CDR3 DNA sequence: TGCAGCGTTTATAAGACAGGGGTGGTTCATGAGCAGTTCTTC. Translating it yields CSVYKTGVVHEQFF.

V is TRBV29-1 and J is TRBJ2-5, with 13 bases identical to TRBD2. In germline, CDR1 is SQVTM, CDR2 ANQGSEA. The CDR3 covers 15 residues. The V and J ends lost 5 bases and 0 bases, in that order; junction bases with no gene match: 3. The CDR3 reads CSVLGTSGNQETQYF. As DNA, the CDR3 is TGCAGCGTTCTCGGGACTAGCGGGAACCAAGAGACCCAGTACTTC. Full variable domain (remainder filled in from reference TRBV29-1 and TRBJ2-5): SAVISQKPSRDICQRGTSLTIQCQVDSQVTMMFWYRQQPGQSLTLIATANQGSEATYESGFVIDKFPISRPNLTFSTLTVSNMSPEDSSIYLCSVLGTSGNQETQYFGPGTRLLVL.

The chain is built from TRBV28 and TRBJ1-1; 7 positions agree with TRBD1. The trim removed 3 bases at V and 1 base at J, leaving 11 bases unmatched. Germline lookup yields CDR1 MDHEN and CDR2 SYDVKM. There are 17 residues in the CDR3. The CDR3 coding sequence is TGTGCCAGCAGTTTGGCCCCACCATGGACAGGGAACACTGAAGCTTTCTTT. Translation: CASSLAPPWTGNTEAFF.

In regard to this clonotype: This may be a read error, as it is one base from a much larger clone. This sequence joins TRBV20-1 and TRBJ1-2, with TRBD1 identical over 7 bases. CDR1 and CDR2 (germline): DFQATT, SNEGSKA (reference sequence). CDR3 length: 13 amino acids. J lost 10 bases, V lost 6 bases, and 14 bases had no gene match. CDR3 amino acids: CSAPDRAATDYTF. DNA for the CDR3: TGCAGTGCACCAGACAGGGCCGCGACTGACTACACCTTC.

The CDR3 DNA follows: TGCAGCGTGTCCGGGACTAGCGGGATAAGCTCCTACAATGAGCAGTACTTC. It encodes CSVSGTSGISSYNEQYF. V and J are TRBV29-1 and TRBJ2-5; 13 bases align to TRBD2. The germline gives CDR1 SQVTM, CDR2 ANQGSEA. J lost 11 bases, V lost 6 bases, and 21 bases had no gene match. CDR3 size: 17 residues.

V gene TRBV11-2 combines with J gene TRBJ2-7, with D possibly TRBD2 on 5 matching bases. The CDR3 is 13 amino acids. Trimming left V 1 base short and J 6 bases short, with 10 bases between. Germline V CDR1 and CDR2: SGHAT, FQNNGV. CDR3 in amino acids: CASSLGTLTEQYF. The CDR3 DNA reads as TGTGCCAGCAGCTTAGGGACTCTGACCGAGCAGTACTTC.

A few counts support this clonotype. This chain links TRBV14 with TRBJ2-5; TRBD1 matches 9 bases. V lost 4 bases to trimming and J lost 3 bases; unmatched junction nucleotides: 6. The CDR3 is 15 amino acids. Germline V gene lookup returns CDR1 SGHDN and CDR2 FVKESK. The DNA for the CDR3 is TGTGCCAGCAGCCTGATGAGGGACAGGGAAGAGACCCAGTACTTC. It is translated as CASSLMRDREETQYF. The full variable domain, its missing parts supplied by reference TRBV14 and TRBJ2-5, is EAGVTQFPSHSVIEKGQTVTLRCDPISGHDNLYWYRRVMGKEIKFLLHFVKESKQDESGMPNNRFLAERTGGTYSTLKVQPAELEDSGVYFCASSLMRDREETQYFGPGTRLLVL.

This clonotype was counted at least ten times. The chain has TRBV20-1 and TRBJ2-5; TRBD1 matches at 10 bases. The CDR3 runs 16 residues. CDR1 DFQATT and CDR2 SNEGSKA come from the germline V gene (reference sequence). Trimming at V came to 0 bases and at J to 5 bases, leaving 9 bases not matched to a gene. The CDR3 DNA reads TGCAGTGCTAGAGATCTTCGGGGGGGACAGGGGGAGACCCAGTACTTC. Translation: CSARDLRGGQGETQYF.

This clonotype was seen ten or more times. The CDR3 sequence is CASSEKGLAGGDEQFF. The CDR3, as DNA: TGCGCCAGCAGTGAGAAAGGACTAGCGGGAGGTGATGAGCAGTTCTTC. This chain uses TRBV10-1 with TRBJ2-1, with 14 bases lining up with TRBD2. V lost 2 bases and J lost 8; bases outside the gene matches: 5. CDR3 size: 16 residues. Germline loops: CDR1 WNHNN, CDR2 SYGVQD (reference sequence).

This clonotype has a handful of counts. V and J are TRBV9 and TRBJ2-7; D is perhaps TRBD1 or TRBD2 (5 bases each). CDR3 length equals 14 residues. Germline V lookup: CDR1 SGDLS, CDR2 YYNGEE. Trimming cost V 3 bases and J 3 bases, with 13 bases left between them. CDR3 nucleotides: TGTGCCAGCAGCGGGGACGAGAATGACTACGAGCAGTACTTC. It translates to CASSGDENDYEQYF.

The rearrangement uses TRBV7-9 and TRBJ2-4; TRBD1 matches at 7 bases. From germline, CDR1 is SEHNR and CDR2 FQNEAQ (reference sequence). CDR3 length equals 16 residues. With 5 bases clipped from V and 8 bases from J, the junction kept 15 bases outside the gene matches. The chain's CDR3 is CASSPGDVQGTHIQYF. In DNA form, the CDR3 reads TGTGCCAGCAGCCCAGGAGACGTACAGGGGACCCACATTCAGTACTTC.

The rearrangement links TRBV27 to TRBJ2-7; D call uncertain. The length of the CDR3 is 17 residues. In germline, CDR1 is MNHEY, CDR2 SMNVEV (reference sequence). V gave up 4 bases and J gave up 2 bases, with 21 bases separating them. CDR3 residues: CASSSGLAAYKTYEQYF. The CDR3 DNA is TGTGCCAGCAGTTCCGGTTTGGCGGCGTACAAAACCTACGAGCAGTACTTC.

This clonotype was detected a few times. The CDR3 is CASSYPVTGGVGTEAFF. The CDR3, as DNA: TGTGCCAGCAGTTACCCAGTGACAGGGGGCGTCGGGACTGAAGCTTTCTTT. V gene TRBV6-5 combines with J gene TRBJ1-1; 10 positions agree with TRBD1. Germline V gene data show CDR1 as MNHEY and CDR2 as SVGAGI. With 2 bases clipped from V and 5 bases from J, the junction kept 11 bases outside the gene matches. The CDR3 loop spans 17 amino acids.

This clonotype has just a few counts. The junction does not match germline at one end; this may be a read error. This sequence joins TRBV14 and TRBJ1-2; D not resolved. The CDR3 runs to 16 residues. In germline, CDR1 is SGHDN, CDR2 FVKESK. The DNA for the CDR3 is TGTGCCGGCAGCCCTACTTTGCTAGCATCCTTCTATGGCTACACCTTC. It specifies CAGSPTLLASFYGYTF.

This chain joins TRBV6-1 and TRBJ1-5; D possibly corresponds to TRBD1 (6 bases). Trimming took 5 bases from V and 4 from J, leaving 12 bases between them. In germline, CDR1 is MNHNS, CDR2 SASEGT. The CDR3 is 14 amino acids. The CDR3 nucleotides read TGTGCCAGCAGTCCGCCGGGACAAAATCAGCCCCAGCATTTT. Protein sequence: CASSPPGQNQPQHF.

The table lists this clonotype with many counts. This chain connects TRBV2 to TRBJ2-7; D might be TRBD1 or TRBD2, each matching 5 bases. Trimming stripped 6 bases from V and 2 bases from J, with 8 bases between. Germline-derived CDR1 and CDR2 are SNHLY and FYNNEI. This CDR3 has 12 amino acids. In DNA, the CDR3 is TGTGCCAGCAGGGGACCGACCTACGAGCAGTACTTC. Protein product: CASRGPTYEQYF.

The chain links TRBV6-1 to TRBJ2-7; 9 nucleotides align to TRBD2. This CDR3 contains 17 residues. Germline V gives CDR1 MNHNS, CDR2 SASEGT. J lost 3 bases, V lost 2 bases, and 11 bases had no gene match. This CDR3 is CASSEFSSRLAVYEQYF. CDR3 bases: TGTGCCAGCAGTGAATTTAGTTCTAGACTAGCGGTCTACGAGCAGTACTTC.

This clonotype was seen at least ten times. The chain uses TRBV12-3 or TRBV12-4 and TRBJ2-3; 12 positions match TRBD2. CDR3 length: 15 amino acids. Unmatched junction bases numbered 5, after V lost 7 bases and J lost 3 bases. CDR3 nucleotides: TGTGCCAGCACCCTAGCGGGAGGGGGGACAGATACGCAGTATTTT. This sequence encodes CASTLAGGGTDTQYF.

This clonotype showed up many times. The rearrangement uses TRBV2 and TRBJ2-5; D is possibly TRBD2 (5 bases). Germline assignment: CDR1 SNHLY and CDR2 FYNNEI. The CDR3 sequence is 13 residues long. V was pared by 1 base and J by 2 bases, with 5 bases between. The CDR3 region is CASSEGGQETQYF. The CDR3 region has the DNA TGTGCCAGCAGTGAAGGAGGGCAAGAGACCCAGTACTTC.

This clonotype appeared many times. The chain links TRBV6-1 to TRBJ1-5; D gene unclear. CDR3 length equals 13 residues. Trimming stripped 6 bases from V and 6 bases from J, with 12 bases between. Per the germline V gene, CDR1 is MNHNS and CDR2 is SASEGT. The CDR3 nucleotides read TGTGCCAGCAGAAGGGAGGGCGGTCAGCCCCAGCATTTT. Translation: CASRREGGQPQHF.

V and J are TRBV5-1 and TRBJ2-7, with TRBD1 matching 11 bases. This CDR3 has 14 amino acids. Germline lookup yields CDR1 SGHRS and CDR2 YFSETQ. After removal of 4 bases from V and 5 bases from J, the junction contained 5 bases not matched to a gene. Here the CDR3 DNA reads TGCGCCAGCAGCCTAGGACAGGGGGCTGACGAGCAGTACTTC. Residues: CASSLGQGADEQYF.

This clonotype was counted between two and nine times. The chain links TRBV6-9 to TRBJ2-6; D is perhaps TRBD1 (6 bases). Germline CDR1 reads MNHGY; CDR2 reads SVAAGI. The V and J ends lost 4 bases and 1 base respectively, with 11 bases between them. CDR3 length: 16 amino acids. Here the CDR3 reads CASSSTGSSGANVLTF. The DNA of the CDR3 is TGTGCCAGCAGTTCTACAGGGAGTTCTGGGGCCAACGTCCTGACTTTC.

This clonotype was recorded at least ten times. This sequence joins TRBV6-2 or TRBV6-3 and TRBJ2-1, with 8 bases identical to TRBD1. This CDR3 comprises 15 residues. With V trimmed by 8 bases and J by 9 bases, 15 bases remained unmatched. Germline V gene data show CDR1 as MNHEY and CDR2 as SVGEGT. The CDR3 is CASRPGQGGWTEQFF. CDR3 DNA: TGTGCCAGCCGCCCAGGACAGGGAGGATGGACTGAGCAGTTCTTC.

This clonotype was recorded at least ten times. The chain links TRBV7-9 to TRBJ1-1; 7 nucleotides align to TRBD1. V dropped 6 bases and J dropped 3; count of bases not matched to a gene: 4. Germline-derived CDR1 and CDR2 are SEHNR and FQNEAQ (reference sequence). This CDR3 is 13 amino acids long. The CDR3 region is CASRPGTDTEAFF. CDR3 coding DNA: TGTGCCAGCAGACCCGGGACAGACACTGAAGCTTTCTTT. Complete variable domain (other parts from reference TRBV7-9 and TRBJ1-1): DTGVSQNPRHKITKRGQNVTFRCDPISEHNRLYWYRQTLGQGPEFLTYFQNEAQLEKSRLLSDRFSAERPKGSFSTLEIQRTEQGDSAMYLCASRPGTDTEAFFGQGTRLTVV.